This TCR beta chain originates from a study of T cells in Graves' hyperthyroidism and ophthalmopathy. Study-level background: Peripheral blood was drawn at first diagnosis, prior to all treatment.

This clonotype was seen repeatedly, ten times or more. Possible read error: a much larger clone is one base away. V shed 2 bases and J shed 6 bases, with 13 bases lying between them. In germline, CDR1 is SNHLY, CDR2 FYNNEI. The CDR3 is 14 amino acids. Researchers amplified the TCR beta CDR3 regions from RNA transcripts. The HTBI set primed first-round TCR CDR3 RT-PCR. TCRdb fed the multiplex PCR reads into MiXCR, producing one record per CDR3 protein. The sample comprises fewer than 650,000 distinct CDR3 sequences, roughly 14% of which are singletons, and around 4% rests with the top ten. Those patients with uncontrolled infection, other autoimmune disease, pregnancy or lactation were excluded.

The clonotype originates from a woman aged 40 to 50 with Graves' ophthalmopathy. This chain uses TRBV2 with TRBJ1-2, with no clear D. Sequenced: blood. The DNA for the CDR3 is TGTGCCAGCAGTGAACTCACAGACCGCCATGGCTACACCTTC. Protein: CASSELTDRHGYTF.